This passage covers 9 T cell receptor beta chains from one sample sequenced in a study of shared clonotypes between healthy human individuals. TCRdb's table, derived via immunoSEQ multiplex PCR, lists solely in-frame clones and lacks some. The sample includes 600,000 or so clones, roughly 98% of them seen just once. Cells designated naive CD8 were CD45RO-negative and were positively selected for CCR7, with terminally differentiated effector memory CD45RA+ cells excluded. Source material: naive CD8+ T cells sorted from blood. These receptors all stem from a man aged 30-40 years in good health.

The J gene is TRBJ2-1, the V gene TRBV30, with D perhaps assigned TRBD1 or TRBD2 (5 bases each). V shed 4 bases and J shed 10 bases, with 17 bases lying between them. The CDR3 extends over 13 amino acids. Germline-derived CDR1 and CDR2 are GTSNPN and SVGIG (reference sequence). CDR3 coding DNA: TGTGCCTGGACTTCGGTGGGAGAGGGGGAGCAGTTCTTC. Translating gives CAWTSVGEGEQFF. Complete variable domain (other parts from reference TRBV30 and TRBJ2-1): SQTIHQWPATLVQPVGSPLSLECTVEGTSNPNLYWYRQAAGRGLQLLFYSVGIGQISSEVPQNLSASRPQDRQFILSSKKLLLSDSGFYLCAWTSVGEGEQFFGPGTRLTVL.

The rearrangement joins TRBV14 to TRBJ2-5; 8 nucleotides agree with TRBD1. The CDR3 is 16 amino acids. V shed 2 bases and J 0 bases; nucleotides not matched to a gene: 5. Looked up from germline, CDR1 is SGHDN and CDR2 is FVKESK. The CDR3, as DNA: TGTGCCAGCAGCCAACAGAGGGACAGGTACCAAGAGACCCAGTACTTC. This gives the protein CASSQQRDRYQETQYF.

The chain recombines TRBV19 with TRBJ2-2, with D possibly being TRBD1 (6 bases). Germline V lookup: CDR1 LNHDA, CDR2 SQIVND (reference sequence). CDR3 length: 14 amino acids. V gave up 5 bases and J gave up 6 bases, with 13 bases separating them. The CDR3 loop is CASSLTGFPGELFF. In DNA, the CDR3 is TGTGCCAGTAGTTTAACAGGGTTCCCCGGGGAGCTGTTTTTT.

This chain links TRBV4-1 with TRBJ1-3; D ambiguous. The CDR3 covers 16 residues. Deletions cut 1 base from V and 4 bases from J, with 14 bases between. Germline values: CDR1 MGHRA, CDR2 YSYEKL. The CDR3 reads CASSQVQARVGNTIYF. The CDR3 nucleotides read TGCGCCAGCAGCCAAGTTCAAGCACGGGTGGGAAACACCATATATTTT.

The CDR3 reads CSVDVWGPNTEAFF. In DNA form, the CDR3 reads TGCAGCGTTGACGTGTGGGGCCCGAACACTGAAGCTTTCTTT. J is TRBJ1-1 and V is TRBV29-1; possibly TRBD1 for D (5 bases). CDR1 and CDR2 from the germline V gene are SQVTM and ANQGSEA. The V end lost 3 bases, the J end lost 1 base, and 12 bases lay between the germline ends. The CDR3 contains 14 residues.

This rearrangement joins TRBV11-2 to TRBJ2-1, with D perhaps TRBD1 (5 bases). The V gene lost 7 bases and the J gene lost 7 bases, with 8 bases spanning the gap. The CDR3 spans 11 residues. Germline V gene lookup returns CDR1 SGHAT and CDR2 FQNNGV. The CDR3 here is CASTWTNEQFF. CDR3 nucleotide sequence: TGTGCCAGCACCTGGACAAATGAGCAGTTCTTC. The full variable domain, in which reference TRBV11-2 and TRBJ2-1 provide the parts outside the CDR3, is EAGVAQSPRYKIIEKRQSVAFWCNPISGHATLYWYQQILGQGPKLLIQFQNNGVVDDSQLPKDRFSAERLKGVDSTLKIQPAKLEDSAVYLCASTWTNEQFFGPGTRLTVL.

The V and J genes are TRBV7-2 and TRBJ2-1; 9 bases are shared with TRBD1. Germline CDR1 and CDR2: SGHTA and FQGNSA. J lost 6 bases, V lost 3 bases, and 12 bases had no gene match. The CDR3 covers 17 residues. In nucleotides, the CDR3 is TGTGCCAGCAGCTTTGGGCTATGGGACAGGGTTCCCAATGAGCAGTTCTTC. It yields the protein CASSFGLWDRVPNEQFF.

The gene calls are TRBV9 and TRBJ2-2, with 9 nucleotides matching TRBD2. V was clipped by 4 bases and J by 6 bases; unmatched bases: 13. Per the germline V gene, CDR1 is SGDLS and CDR2 is YYNGEE. This CDR3 is built from 17 residues. In DNA form, the CDR3 reads TGTGCCAGCAGCATACACCGCTCTAGCGGGGAGGCCGGGGAGCTGTTTTTT. It codes for CASSIHRSSGEAGELFF.

The chain uses TRBV29-1 and TRBJ2-7; D ambiguous. Germline-derived CDR1 and CDR2 are SQVTM and ANQGSEA. The germline V and J ends were trimmed by 4 bases and 5 bases, with 15 bases remaining between them. This CDR3 has 13 amino acids. CDR3 DNA sequence: TGCAGCGTTGTTCTCGCTGGCTATGACGAGCAGTACTTC. It specifies CSVVLAGYDEQYF.